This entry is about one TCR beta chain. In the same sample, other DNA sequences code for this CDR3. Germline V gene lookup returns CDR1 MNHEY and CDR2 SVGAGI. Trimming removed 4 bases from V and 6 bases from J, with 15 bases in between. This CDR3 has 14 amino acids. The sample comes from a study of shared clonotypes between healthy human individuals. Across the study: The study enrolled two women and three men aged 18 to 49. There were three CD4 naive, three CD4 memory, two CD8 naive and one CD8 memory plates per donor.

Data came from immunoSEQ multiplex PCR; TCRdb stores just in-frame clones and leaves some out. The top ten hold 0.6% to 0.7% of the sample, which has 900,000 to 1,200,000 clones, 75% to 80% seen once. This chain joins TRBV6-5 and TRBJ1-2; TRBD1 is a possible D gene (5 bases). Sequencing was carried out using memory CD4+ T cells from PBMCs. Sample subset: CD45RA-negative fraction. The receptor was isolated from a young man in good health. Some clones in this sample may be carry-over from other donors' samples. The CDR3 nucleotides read TGTGCCAGCAGTTTCAGGGATGGATTAGATGGCTACACCTTC. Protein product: CASSFRDGLDGYTF.